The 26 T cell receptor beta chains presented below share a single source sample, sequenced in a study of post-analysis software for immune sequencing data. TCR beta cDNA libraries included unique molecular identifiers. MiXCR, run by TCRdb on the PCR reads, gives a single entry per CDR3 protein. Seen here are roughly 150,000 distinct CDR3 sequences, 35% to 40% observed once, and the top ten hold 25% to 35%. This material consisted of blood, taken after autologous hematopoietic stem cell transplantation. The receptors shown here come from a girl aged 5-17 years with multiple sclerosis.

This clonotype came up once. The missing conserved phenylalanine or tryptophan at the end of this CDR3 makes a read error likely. CDR3 DNA: TGTGCCAGCAGCCAAATGGTTGGGGAAAGCTCCTACAATGAGCAGTTCTCC. Its protein is CASSQMVGESSYNEQFS. This chain joins TRBV14 and TRBJ2-1; no firm D call. Trimming shortened V by 2 bases and J by 0 bases, and 14 bases separated the two germline ends. CDR1 is SGHDN and CDR2 is FVKESK in the germline V gene. The CDR3 is made up of 17 amino acids.

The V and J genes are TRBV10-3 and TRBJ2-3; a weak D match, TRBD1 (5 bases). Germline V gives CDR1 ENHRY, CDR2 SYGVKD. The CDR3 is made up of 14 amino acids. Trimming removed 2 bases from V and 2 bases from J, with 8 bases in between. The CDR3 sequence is CAISEGAYTDTQYF. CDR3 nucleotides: TGTGCCATCAGTGAGGGGGCCTACACAGATACGCAGTATTTT.

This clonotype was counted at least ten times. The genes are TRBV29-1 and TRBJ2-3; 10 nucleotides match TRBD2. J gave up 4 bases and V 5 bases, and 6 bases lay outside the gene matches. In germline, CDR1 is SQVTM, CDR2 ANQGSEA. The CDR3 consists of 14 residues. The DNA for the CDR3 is TGCAGCGTTTGTGGGAGCGGGAGGGCAGATACGCAGTATTTT. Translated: CSVCGSGRADTQYF.

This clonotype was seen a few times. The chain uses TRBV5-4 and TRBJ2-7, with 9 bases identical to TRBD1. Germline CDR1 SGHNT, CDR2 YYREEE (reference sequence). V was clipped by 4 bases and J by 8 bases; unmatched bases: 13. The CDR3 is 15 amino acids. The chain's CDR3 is CASSLGRTGVGQQYF. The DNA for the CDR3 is TGTGCCAGCAGCCTTGGTCGGACAGGGGTTGGCCAGCAGTACTTC.

The CDR3 DNA reads TGTGCCAGCAGTTACAGGGCCACCTACGAGCAGTACTTC. Amino acid sequence: CASSYRATYEQYF. The chain has TRBV6-2 or TRBV6-3 and TRBJ2-4; D ambiguous. Gene TRBJ2-7 matches the end of the DNA better, so the J call may be wrong. Germline V gene lookup returns CDR1 MNHEY and CDR2 SVGEGT. The CDR3 has 13 amino acids.

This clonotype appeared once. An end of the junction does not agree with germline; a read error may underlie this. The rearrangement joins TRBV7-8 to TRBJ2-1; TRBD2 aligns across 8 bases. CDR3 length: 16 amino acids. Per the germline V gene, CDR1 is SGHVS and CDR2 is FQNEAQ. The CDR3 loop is CASSLARAQREHEQFF. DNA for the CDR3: TGTGCCAGCAGCCTAGCCCGGGCGCAGCGGGAGCATGAGCAGTTCTTC.

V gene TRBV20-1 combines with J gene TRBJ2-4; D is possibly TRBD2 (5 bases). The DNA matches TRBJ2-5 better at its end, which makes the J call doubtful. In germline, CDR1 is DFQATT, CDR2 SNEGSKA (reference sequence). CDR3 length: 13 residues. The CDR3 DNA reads TGCAGTGCTAGGAGGGCTCTCCAAGAGACCCAGTACTTC. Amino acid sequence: CSARRALQETQYF.

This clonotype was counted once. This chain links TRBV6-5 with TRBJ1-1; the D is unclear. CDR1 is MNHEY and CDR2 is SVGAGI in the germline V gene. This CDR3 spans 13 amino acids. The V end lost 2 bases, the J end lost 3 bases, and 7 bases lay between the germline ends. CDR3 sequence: CASSYIGDTEAFF. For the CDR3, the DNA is TGTGCCAGCAGTTACATTGGGGACACTGAAGCTTTCTTT.

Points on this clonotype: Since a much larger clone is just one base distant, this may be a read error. The chain's CDR3 is CASSSPAGGRSGEFF. Written as DNA, the CDR3 is TGTGCCAGCAGTTCCCCAGCGGGAGGGCGGTCGGGGGAGTTCTTC. The chain recombines TRBV28 with TRBJ2-1; 10 bases align to TRBD2. V gave up 4 bases and J gave up 14 bases; unmatched junction bases: 14. This CDR3 contains 15 residues. Germline V CDR1 and CDR2: MDHEN, SYDVKM.

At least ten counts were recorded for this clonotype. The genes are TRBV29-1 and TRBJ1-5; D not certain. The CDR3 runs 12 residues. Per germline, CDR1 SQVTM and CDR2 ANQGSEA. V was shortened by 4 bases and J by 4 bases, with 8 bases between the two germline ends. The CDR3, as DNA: TGCAGCGTTGTAACGGGAAATCAGCCCCAGCATTTT. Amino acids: CSVVTGNQPQHF.

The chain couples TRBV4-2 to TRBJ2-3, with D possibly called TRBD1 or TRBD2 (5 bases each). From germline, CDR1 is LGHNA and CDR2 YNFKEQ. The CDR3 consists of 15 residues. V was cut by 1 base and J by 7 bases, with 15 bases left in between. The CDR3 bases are TGTGCCAGCAGCCAAGTGAGGGGCCGGCGGAATACGCAGTATTTT. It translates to CASSQVRGRRNTQYF.

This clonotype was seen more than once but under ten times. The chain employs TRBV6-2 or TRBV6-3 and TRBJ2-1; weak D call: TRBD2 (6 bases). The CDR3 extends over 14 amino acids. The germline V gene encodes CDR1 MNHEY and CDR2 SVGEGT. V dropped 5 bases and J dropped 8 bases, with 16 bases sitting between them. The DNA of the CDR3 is TGTGCCAGCAGTGGAGGGCCTTTGGGTCATGAGCAGTTCTTC. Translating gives CASSGGPLGHEQFF.

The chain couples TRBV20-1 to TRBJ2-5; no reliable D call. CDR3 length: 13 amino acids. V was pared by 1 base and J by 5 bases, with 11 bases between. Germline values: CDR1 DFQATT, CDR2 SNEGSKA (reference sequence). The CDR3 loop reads CSARGANGETQYF. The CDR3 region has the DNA TGCAGTGCTAGAGGTGCGAATGGGGAGACCCAGTACTTC.

CDR3 in amino acids: CSARGIEKLFF. CDR3 coding DNA: TGCAGTGCTAGGGGGATTGAAAAACTGTTTTTT. The chain uses TRBV20-1 and TRBJ1-4; D is undetermined. V was shortened by 3 bases and J by 7 bases, with 6 bases between the two germline ends. This CDR3 spans 11 amino acids. CDR1 DFQATT and CDR2 SNEGSKA come from the germline V gene (reference sequence).

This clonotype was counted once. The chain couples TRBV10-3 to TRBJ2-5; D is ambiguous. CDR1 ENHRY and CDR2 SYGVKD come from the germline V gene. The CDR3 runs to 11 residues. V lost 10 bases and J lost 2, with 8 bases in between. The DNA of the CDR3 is TGTGCCACCGGTCGGCAAGAGACCCAGTACTTC. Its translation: CATGRQETQYF.

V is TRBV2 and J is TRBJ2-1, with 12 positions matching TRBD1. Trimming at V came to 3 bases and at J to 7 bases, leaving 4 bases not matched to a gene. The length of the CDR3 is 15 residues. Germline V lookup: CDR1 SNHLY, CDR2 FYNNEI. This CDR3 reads CASSEGQGALNEQFF. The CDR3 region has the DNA TGTGCCAGCAGTGAGGGACAGGGGGCTTTAAATGAGCAGTTCTTC.

CDR3 DNA sequence: TGCGCCAGCAGCCTCCACCTAGGCGGGTCCTCCTACGAGCAGTACTTC. Translating gives CASSLHLGGSSYEQYF. The chain recombines TRBV4-3 with TRBJ2-7; maybe TRBD2 (5 bases). The CDR3 covers 16 residues. Trimming stripped 4 bases from V and 0 bases from J, with 16 bases between. Germline assignment: CDR1 LGHNA and CDR2 YSLEER.

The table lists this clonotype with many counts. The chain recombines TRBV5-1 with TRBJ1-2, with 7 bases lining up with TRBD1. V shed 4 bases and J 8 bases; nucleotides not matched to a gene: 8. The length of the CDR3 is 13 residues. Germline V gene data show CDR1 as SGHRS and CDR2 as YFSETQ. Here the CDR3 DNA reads TGCGCCAGCAGCACCAACAGGGGCGGCGGCTACACCTTC. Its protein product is CASSTNRGGGYTF. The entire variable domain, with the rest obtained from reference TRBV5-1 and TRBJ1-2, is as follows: KAGVTQTPRYLIKTRGQQVTLSCSPISGHRSVSWYQQTPGQGLQFLFEYFSETQRNKGNFPGRFSGRQFSNSRSEMNVSTLELGDSALYLCASSTNRGGGYTFGSGTRLTVV.

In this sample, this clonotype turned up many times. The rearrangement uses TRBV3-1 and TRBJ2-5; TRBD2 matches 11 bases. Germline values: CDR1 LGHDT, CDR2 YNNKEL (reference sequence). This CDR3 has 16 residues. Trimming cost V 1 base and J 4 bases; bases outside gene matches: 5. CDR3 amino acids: CASSQGTSGSVETQYF. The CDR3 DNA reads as TGTGCCAGCAGCCAAGGCACTAGCGGGAGTGTAGAGACCCAGTACTTC.

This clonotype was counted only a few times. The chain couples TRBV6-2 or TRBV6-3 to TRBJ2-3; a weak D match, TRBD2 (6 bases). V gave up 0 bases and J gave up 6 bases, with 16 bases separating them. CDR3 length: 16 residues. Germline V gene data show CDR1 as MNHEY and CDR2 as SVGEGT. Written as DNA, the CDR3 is TGTGCCAGCAGTTACTCGAACCGGCTTCGGGGGGATACGCAGTATTTT. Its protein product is CASSYSNRLRGDTQYF.

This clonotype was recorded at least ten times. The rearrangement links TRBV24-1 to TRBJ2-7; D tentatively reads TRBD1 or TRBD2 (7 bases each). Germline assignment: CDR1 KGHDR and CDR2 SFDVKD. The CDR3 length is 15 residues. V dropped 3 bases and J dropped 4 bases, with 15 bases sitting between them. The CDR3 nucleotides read TGTGCCACCAGTGATCCAAGACAGGGAGGGTACGAGCAGTACTTC. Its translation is CATSDPRQGGYEQYF.

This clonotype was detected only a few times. The CDR3 region has the DNA TGCAGTGCTCTCCCTACTAGCGGGAGCACAGATACGCAGTATTTT. It encodes CSALPTSGSTDTQYF. This chain links TRBV20-1 with TRBJ2-3, with 9 nucleotides matching TRBD2. Unmatched junction bases numbered 6, after V lost 5 bases and J lost 0 bases. Germline-derived CDR1 and CDR2 are DFQATT and SNEGSKA (reference sequence). The CDR3 length is 15 residues.

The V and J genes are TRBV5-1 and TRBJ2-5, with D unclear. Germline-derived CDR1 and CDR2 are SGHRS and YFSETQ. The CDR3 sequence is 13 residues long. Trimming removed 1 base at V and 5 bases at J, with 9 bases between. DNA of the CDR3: TGCGCCAGCAGCTTGATGGTTGGGGAGACCCAGTACTTC. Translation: CASSLMVGETQYF.

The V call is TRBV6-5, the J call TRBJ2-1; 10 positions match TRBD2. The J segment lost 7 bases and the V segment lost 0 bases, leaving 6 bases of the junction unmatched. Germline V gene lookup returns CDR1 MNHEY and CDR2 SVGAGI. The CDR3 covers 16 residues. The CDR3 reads CASSYSRSGRGNEQFF. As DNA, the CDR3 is TGTGCCAGCAGTTACTCGAGAAGCGGGAGGGGTAATGAGCAGTTCTTC.

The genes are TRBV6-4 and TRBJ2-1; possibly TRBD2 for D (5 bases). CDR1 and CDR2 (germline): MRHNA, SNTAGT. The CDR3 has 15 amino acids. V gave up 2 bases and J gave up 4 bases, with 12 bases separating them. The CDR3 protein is CASSDGLQGYNEQFF. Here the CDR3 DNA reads TGTGCCAGCAGTGACGGACTTCAAGGGTACAATGAGCAGTTCTTC.

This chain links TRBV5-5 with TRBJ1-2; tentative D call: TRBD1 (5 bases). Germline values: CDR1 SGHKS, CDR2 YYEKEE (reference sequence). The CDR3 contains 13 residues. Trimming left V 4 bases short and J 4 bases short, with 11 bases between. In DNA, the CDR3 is TGTGCCAGCAGCCCTAGGGGTCTCTATGGCTACACCTTC. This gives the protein CASSPRGLYGYTF.